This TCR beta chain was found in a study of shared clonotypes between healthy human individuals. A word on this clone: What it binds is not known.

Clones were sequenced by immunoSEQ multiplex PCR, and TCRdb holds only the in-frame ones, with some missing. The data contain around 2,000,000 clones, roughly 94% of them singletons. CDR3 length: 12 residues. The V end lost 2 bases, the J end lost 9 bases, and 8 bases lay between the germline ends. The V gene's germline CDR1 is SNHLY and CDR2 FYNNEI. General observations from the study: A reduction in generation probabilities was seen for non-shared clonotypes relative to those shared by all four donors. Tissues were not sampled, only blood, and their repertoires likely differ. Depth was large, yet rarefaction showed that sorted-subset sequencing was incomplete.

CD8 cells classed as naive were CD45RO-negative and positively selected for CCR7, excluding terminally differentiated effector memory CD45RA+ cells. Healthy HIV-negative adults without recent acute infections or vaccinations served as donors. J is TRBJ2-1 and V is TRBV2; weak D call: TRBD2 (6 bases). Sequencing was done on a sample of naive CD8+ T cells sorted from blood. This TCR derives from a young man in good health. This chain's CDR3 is CASSEFGSEQFF. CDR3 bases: TGTGCCAGCAGTGAATTCGGGAGTGAGCAGTTCTTC.